This T cell receptor beta chain is from a study of OX40 agonist ivuxolimab in advanced cancers. In the study overall: Hepatocellular carcinoma, melanoma, renal cell or head and neck cancer occurred in dose-escalation patients.

CDR3 size: 13 residues. V lost 3 bases to trimming and J lost 0 bases, with 5 bases between them. CDR1 LNHNV and CDR2 YYDKDF come from the germline V gene (reference sequence). Clones were sequenced by immunoSEQ multiplex PCR, and TCRdb holds only the in-frame ones, with some missing. The table shows some 50,000 clones, with 80% to 90% occurring only once. The source was CD4+ or CD8+ T cells sorted from blood, collected in a trial of the OX40 agonist ivuxolimab. V is TRBV15 and J is TRBJ2-5; TRBD1 might be the D (5 bases). The source of this sequence is an adult with an advanced solid tumor such as melanoma, head and neck, liver or kidney cancer. CDR3 region: CATSRTDQETQYF. The CDR3 DNA reads TGTGCCACCAGCAGGACAGACCAAGAGACCCAGTACTTC. The variable domain in full, with the rest retrieved from reference TRBV15 and TRBJ2-5, is DAMVIQNPRYQVTQFGKPVTLSCSQTLNHNVMYWYQQKSSQAPKLLFHYYDKDFNNEADTPDNFQSRRPNTSFCFLDIRSPGLGDTAMYLCATSRTDQETQYFGPGTRLLVL.